This T cell receptor beta chain was found in a study of control samples from healthy donors and cancer patients. V shed 4 bases, J shed 1 base, and the junction held 16 bases outside the gene matches. CDR3 length: 18 residues. Germline V lookup: CDR1 MNHNS, CDR2 SASEGT. Clones were sequenced by immunoSEQ multiplex PCR, and TCRdb holds only the in-frame ones, with some missing. The sample yields approximately 140,000 clones, under 95% seen once. J is TRBJ2-7 and V is TRBV6-1, with 7 bases aligning to TRBD1. This sequence was found in a man in his forties in good health. The sequenced sample was blood. The CDR3, as DNA: TGTGCCAGCAGTGCCCTCAACAACAGGGGAAGGATATCCTACGAGCAGTACTTC. It codes for CASSALNNRGRISYEQYF.